This TCR beta chain was sequenced in a study of blood T cell repertoires in COVID-19. At the level of the study: The study drew acute and convalescent COVID-19 samples from the United States, Italy and Spain.

Sequencing was performed with immunoSEQ multiplex PCR; in TCRdb, only in-frame clones are kept and a portion is missing. This sample has fewer than 150,000 clones; approximately 80% occur once, and the top ten carry about 7%. In this sample, this clone turned up a few times. Germline values: CDR1 LNHNV, CDR2 YYDKDF (reference sequence). The CDR3 contains 16 residues. Trimming removed 0 bases from V and 0 bases from J, with 9 bases in between. The chain carries TRBV15 and TRBJ1-5; weak D call: TRBD1 (5 bases). This sequence originates from a human donor in a cohort sampled during active COVID-19. The specimen was peripheral blood. The CDR3 loop reads CATSRDTGVSNQPQHF. DNA for the CDR3: TGTGCCACCAGCAGAGATACAGGAGTTAGCAATCAGCCCCAGCATTTT.